This T cell receptor (beta chain) was identified during a study of naive and memory T cell subsets (TCRdb year 2017). For the wider study: The study applied an open-source, UMI-based TCR alpha and beta sequencing pipeline to sorted naive and memory peripheral blood T cell subsets. RNA was DNase-treated and reverse transcribed with TCR constant-region primers, mostly using SuperScript III. Complete agreement was observed between the functional CMV T cell responses and the IgG serology results.

Library preparation was by UMI-ligation and nested PCR. The beta constant-region primer was an equimolar mix of two oligonucleotides covering both TRBC1 and TRBC2. Four rounds of PCR were used to amplify ligated cDNA, with nested alpha and beta constant-region primers being used together with the SP2 primer. A single-stranded oligonucleotide carrying the SP2 primer and a 12-nucleotide UMI was ligated to the 3' end of the cDNA by T4 RNA ligase 1. The ligation reaction was kept at 16 degrees C for roughly 18-24 hours. PCR2 was typically performed as a SYBR Green qPCR and was stopped at a predetermined threshold so that over-amplification was prevented. Agencourt AMPure XP magnetic beads were used for all purifications after the first. Library amounts were measured by Qubit and library quality was assessed on a TapeStation, where the main peak was expected at around 650 bp. The pooled libraries were sequenced on an Illumina MiSeq using v2 2x251 paired-end kits, which usually yielded 1-2 million reads per sample. Each sample's library went into the pool at 4 to 4.5 nM, and about 4.5-8% PhiX was added to help with cluster recognition. In the authors' own workflow: Decombinator assigned V and J genes to Demultiplexor-processed FASTQ reads by tag matching, allowing a single base-pair mismatch. UMIs were used by Collapsinator to correct both sequencing errors and frequency errors arising from PCR heterogeneity. CDR3Translator translated TCRs and extracted CDR3s from the conserved cysteine to the FGXG phenylalanine, flagging non-productive sequences. Gini, Shannon entropy and inverse Simpson indices were computed after subsampling the repertoires to the same number of UMI-defined TCRs. Within the linear range, a power law was fitted by maximum likelihood to the distributions of clonotype abundance. Similar UMI counts, unique TCR numbers and clonal distributions were obtained with the pipeline and with MIGEC on one naive CD8 sample. In one analysis, naive TCRs also found in any memory subset of the same donor were removed from the naive repertoire. A set of several thousand CMV-associated CDR3 sequences, compiled from VDJdb and a published dataset, was used to search the repertoires. TCRdb handled the public reads itself, with Q25 trimming in fastp and clone calling in MiXCR, and kept productive beta chains. CDR3 protein sequences are deduplicated, and each keeps its most common genes and DNA. The V and J calls follow TCRdb's processing rather than the paper's. A total of some 80,000 distinct CDR3 sequences appear in this sample, around 9% of them only once. The top ten constitute roughly 1.2% of the sample.

From the second PCR step onward, the TCR alpha chain libraries and the TCR beta chain libraries were amplified separately. To determine each donor's CMV status, fresh PBMCs were stimulated overnight with CMV viral lysate, and IFNgamma production from CD4+ T cells was then assessed. Using Miltenyi beads, CD4 T cells were first positively selected, and CD8 T cells were then positively selected from the CD4-negative fraction. After staining for CD3, CD4, CD8, CD45RA, CD27 and a live/dead dye, cells were sorted on a BD Aria II into four subsets based on CD45RA and CD27. Blood came from a few healthy volunteers, each fractionated into CD4 and CD8 T cells and then into four differentiation subsets. Approximately 110 ml of peripheral blood was taken from each donor, and PBMC were separated by density-gradient centrifugation on Ficoll-Paque PLUS. Sorted cells were lysed in RLT buffer, after which RNA was extracted using a Qiagen RNeasy kit and stored at -80 degrees C.

At the junction V is shortened by 0 bases and J by 3 bases, with 14 bases in between. The germline V gene specifies ENHRY as CDR1 and SYGVKD as CDR2. The CDR3 has 16 amino acids, counting the end cysteine and phenylalanine. Only the CDR3 portion is preserved as DNA: 48 bases, with reading frame beginning at the first base. This clonotype was seen at least ten times. Its antigen is unknown. It has no much larger one-base neighbor in the sample; base qualities were not kept. The investigation overall reported the following: Once error correction was done, more than 90% of naive TCR sequences showed up just once, which made the naive abundance distributions much steeper than those of the memory subsets. The repertoire findings for the naive and memory subsets could not be validated against a ground truth because none was available. Clonotypes were defined as single alpha or beta chain sequences, not paired alpha/beta receptors. RNA-based TCR counts may be influenced by expression changes linked to T cell activation and differentiation. In both CD4 and CD8 cells, going from naive through CM, EM and EMRA, the Gini index went up while Shannon and inverse Simpson diversity went down. A few larger clonotypes were found in naive repertoires, especially CD8, and these larger clonotypes were possibly memory cells re-expressing CD45RA. The abundance of TCRs followed a power law with an exponent that differed between naive and memory subsets yet stayed consistent across the three individuals.

The chain uses TRBV10-3 and TRBJ1-1; the D gene cannot be resolved reliably. The clonotype comes from a human donor in good health. Sequencing was performed on naive CD8+ T cells from blood. The sample's cell subset or site, from its label and the paper: naive T cells, CD45RA high CD27+. The CDR3 region has the sequence CAISESRSEEDTEAFF. The DNA is TGTGCCATCAGTGAGTCTAGATCCGAGGAGGACACTGAAGCTTTCTTT.